The next 2 T cell receptor beta chains were all read from a single sample in a study of PD-1 blockade in classical Hodgkin lymphoma. Only in-frame clones appear in the TCRdb table, and some are missing; sequencing was by immunoSEQ multiplex PCR. The sample consists of some 10,000 clones, 70% to 90% of them appearing once. Indicated time point: newly diagnosed, previously untreated cHL patient sample. Magnetic depletion of non-target cells from thawed PBMCs yielded purified CD8+ T cells. Sequenced input: CD8+ T cells from blood. The source of these receptors is a human donor with classical Hodgkin lymphoma.

The sample holds one count of this clone. J is TRBJ2-3 and V is TRBV7-6; no clear D gene. The CDR3 is 17 amino acids. Germline lookup yields CDR1 SGHVS and CDR2 FNYEAQ. Between the trimmed V and J ends, which lost 4 bases and 6 bases, there was a span of 23 bases. CDR3 loop: CASSSTPTGERADTQYF. The CDR3 DNA reads as TGTGCCAGCAGCTCGACTCCCACTGGGGAACGCGCGGATACGCAGTATTTT.

This sequence joins TRBV5-1 and TRBJ2-5, with D possibly matching TRBD2 (5 bases). Germline V gene sequence: CDR1 SGHRS, CDR2 YFSETQ. The CDR3 spans 16 residues. V lost 3 bases, J lost 5 bases, and 20 bases lay in between. In DNA form, the CDR3 reads TGCGCCAGCAGCTCCCTCCGGGGAAGGGATAGGGAGACCCAGTACTTC. Protein product: CASSSLRGRDRETQYF.